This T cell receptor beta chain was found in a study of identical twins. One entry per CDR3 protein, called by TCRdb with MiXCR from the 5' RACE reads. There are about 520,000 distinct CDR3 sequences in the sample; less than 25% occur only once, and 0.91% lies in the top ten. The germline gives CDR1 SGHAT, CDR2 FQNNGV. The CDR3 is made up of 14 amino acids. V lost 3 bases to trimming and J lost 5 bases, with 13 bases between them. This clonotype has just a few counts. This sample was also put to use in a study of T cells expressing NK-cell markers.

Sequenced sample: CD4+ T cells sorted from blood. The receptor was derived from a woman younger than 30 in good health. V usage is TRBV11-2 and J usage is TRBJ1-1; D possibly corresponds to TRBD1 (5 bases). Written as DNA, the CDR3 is TGTGCCAGCAGCTTGCTCGGGGGGACGACTGAAGCTTTCTTT. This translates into CASSLLGGTTEAFF.